These 12 T cell receptor beta chains were all obtained from the same sample, sequenced in a study of OX40 agonist ivuxolimab in advanced cancers. Sequenced by immunoSEQ multiplex PCR; TCRdb stores in-frame clones only, minus some. Among about 70,000 clones listed, 81% were seen once. This material consisted of CD4+ or CD8+ T cells sorted from blood, taken in a trial of the OX40 agonist ivuxolimab. The receptors derive from an adult with an advanced solid tumor such as melanoma, head and neck, liver or kidney cancer.

The V call is TRBV21-1, the J call TRBJ2-7; TRBD2, as called in the table, went unchecked against the DNA. TRBV21-1 is annotated as a pseudogene. The CDR3 contains 16 residues. CDR3: CASSKEKGLAVYEQYF. The CDR3 DNA is TGTGCCAGCAGCAAAGAGAAGGGACTAGCGGTCTACGAGCAGTACTTC.

This chain links TRBV7-2 with TRBJ2-2; TRBD2 matches 9 bases. V was clipped by 2 bases and J by 4 bases; unmatched bases: 5. Germline-derived CDR1 and CDR2 are SGHTA and FQGNSA. The CDR3 has 16 amino acids. The CDR3 nucleotides read TGTGCCAGCAGCTTACTCGGCGGGAGGGCCACCGGGGAGCTGTTTTTT. This codes for CASSLLGGRATGELFF. Full variable domain (missing parts from reference TRBV7-2 and TRBJ2-2): GAGVSQSPSNKVTEKGKDVELRCDPISGHTALYWYRQSLGQGLEFLIYFQGNSAPDKSGLPSDRFSAERTGGSVSTLTIQRTQQEDSAVYLCASSLLGGRATGELFFGEGSRLTVL.

This rearrangement joins TRBV10-1 to TRBJ2-3; D perhaps matches TRBD2 (6 bases). V shed 3 bases and J shed 2 bases, with 21 bases lying between them. The CDR3 sequence is 18 residues long. Germline CDR1 and CDR2: WNHNN and SYGVQD (reference sequence). The chain's CDR3 is CASSDGNWARGITDTQYF. The CDR3, as DNA: TGCGCCAGCAGTGACGGAAATTGGGCGCGGGGAATCACAGATACGCAGTATTTT.

The chain combines TRBV4-1 with TRBJ2-1, with D perhaps given as TRBD1 or TRBD2 (5 bases each). Germline V CDR1 and CDR2: MGHRA, YSYEKL. This CDR3 is built from 17 residues. V lost 0 bases to trimming and J lost 5 bases, with 17 bases between them. Here the CDR3 reads CASSQDPGQGVHNEQFF. The CDR3 DNA sequence: TGCGCCAGCAGCCAAGATCCCGGCCAGGGAGTCCACAATGAGCAGTTCTTC.

The chain carries TRBV30 and TRBJ2-1; TRBD2 aligns across 7 bases. V lost 1 base, J lost 5 bases, and 5 bases stayed unmatched. Germline values: CDR1 GTSNPN, CDR2 SVGIG (reference sequence). The length of the CDR3 is 14 residues. The CDR3 DNA follows: TGTGCCTGGAGTGGGCTAGCGGCGGACAATGAGCAGTTCTTC. It translates to CAWSGLAADNEQFF. The full variable domain, its missing parts supplied by reference TRBV30 and TRBJ2-1, is SQTIHQWPATLVQPVGSPLSLECTVEGTSNPNLYWYRQAAGRGLQLLFYSVGIGQISSEVPQNLSASRPQDRQFILSSKKLLLSDSGFYLCAWSGLAADNEQFFGPGTRLTVL.

The chain has TRBV4-3 and TRBJ2-1, with no clear D. The CDR3 totals 13 residues. Germline V gene sequence: CDR1 LGHNA, CDR2 YSLEER. Trimming removed 0 bases from V and 6 bases from J, with 6 bases in between. The CDR3 DNA follows: TGCGCCAGCAGCCAAGATCTTCGCAATGAGCAGTTCTTC. Protein product: CASSQDLRNEQFF.

This clone occurred once. The chain uses TRBV10-3 and TRBJ1-4; D possibly corresponds to TRBD1 (5 bases). CDR1 is ENHRY, CDR2 SYGVKD, per germline. V was trimmed by 3 bases and J by 2 bases, leaving 10 bases between them. CDR3 size: 15 residues. The CDR3 loop reads CAISDGPGTNEKLFF. CDR3 DNA: TGTGCCATCAGTGACGGGCCAGGGACTAATGAAAAACTGTTTTTT.

The J gene is TRBJ1-4, the V gene TRBV28; D is ambiguous. V lost 2 bases and J lost 7, with 5 bases in between. The CDR3 is 12 amino acids. Germline V gene lookup returns CDR1 MDHEN and CDR2 SYDVKM. The CDR3 DNA follows: TGTGCCAGCAGTTTACAAGTTGAAAAACTGTTTTTT. Protein product: CASSLQVEKLFF. Together with reference TRBV28 and TRBJ1-4, the CDR3 gives the full variable domain: DVKVTQSSRYLVKRTGEKVFLECVQDMDHENMFWYRQDPGLGLRLIYFSYDVKMKEKGDIPEGYSVSREKKERFSLILESASTNQTSMYLCASSLQVEKLFFGSGTQLSVL.

This chain joins TRBV7-6 and TRBJ2-7; D possibly matches TRBD1 or TRBD2 (5 bases each). The CDR3 extends over 15 amino acids. The V gene's germline CDR1 is SGHVS and CDR2 FNYEAQ. V lost 3 bases, J lost 2 bases, and 14 bases lay in between. This CDR3 is CASSLSGTGTYEQYF. In DNA form, the CDR3 reads TGTGCCAGCAGCTTGTCCGGGACGGGGACCTACGAGCAGTACTTC.

The chain combines TRBV2 with TRBJ1-2; a possible D gene is TRBD1 (6 bases). CDR1 and CDR2 from the germline V gene are SNHLY and FYNNEI. V lost 7 bases to trimming and J lost 8 bases, with 11 bases between them. This CDR3 has 11 residues. CDR3 in DNA: TGTGCCAGCAATCCAGGGGAAGGCTACACCTTC. The encoded protein is CASNPGEGYTF.

This clone showed up just a few times. The rearrangement joins TRBV7-8 to TRBJ2-5; a possible D gene is TRBD2 (5 bases). This CDR3 is built from 14 residues. Trimming cost V 2 bases and J 9 bases, with 16 bases left between them. Germline-derived CDR1 and CDR2 are SGHVS and FQNEAQ. The CDR3 DNA is TGTGCCAGCAGCTTAACGGGAAACTCCCCGGCCCAGTACTTC. Its translation: CASSLTGNSPAQYF.

This chain connects TRBV6-6 to TRBJ1-5, with TRBD1 matching 9 bases. The CDR3 length is 15 residues. From germline, CDR1 is MNHNY and CDR2 SVGAGI (reference sequence). V was clipped by 6 bases and J by 3 bases; unmatched bases: 6. CDR3 sequence reads: CASSPGTGTNQPQHF. The CDR3 region has the DNA TGTGCCAGCAGCCCCGGGACAGGGACCAATCAGCCCCAGCATTTT.